Listed here is a single T cell receptor beta chain. Blood samples were obtained at baseline, cycle 4 day 1, and cycle 7 day 1. Generated by immunoSEQ multiplex PCR, the TCRdb table keeps only in-frame clones and is missing some. This table has 30,000 or so clones, 80% to 90% appearing once. This CDR3 has 16 residues. Germline V gives CDR1 KGHSH, CDR2 LQKENI. Trimming stripped 4 bases from V and 4 bases from J, with 14 bases between. This sample is drawn from a study of OX40 agonist ivuxolimab in advanced cancers. J is TRBJ2-6 and V is TRBV18, with no clear D. The source material was CD4+ or CD8+ T cells sorted from blood, sampled in a trial of the OX40 agonist ivuxolimab. The TCR sequence derives from an adult with an advanced solid tumor such as melanoma, head and neck, liver or kidney cancer. This CDR3 reads CASSLSIGSGANVLTF. CDR3 nucleotide sequence: TGTGCCAGCTCACTTTCTATAGGATCCGGGGCCAACGTCCTGACTTTC.